Listed below are T cell receptor beta chains from one sample, sequenced in a study of regulatory T cells in long-lasting Graves disease. TCRdb redid the calling of the multiplex PCR reads with MiXCR, one entry per CDR3 protein. The sample comprises about 660,000 distinct CDR3 sequences, roughly 30% of which are singletons, and about two fifths rests with the top ten. The sample in question was peripheral blood mononuclear cells (PBMCs), obtained when the disease was refractory, from a patient treated with antithyroid drugs. The receptors shown here come from a female donor with Graves disease. The CDR3 runs from the conserved cysteine through the conserved F or W. Fields, in order: D gene, V gene, clone size, J gene, CDR3 protein, CDR3 DNA. D genes are given only for firm matches. A row's size may be missing; if present it is once, few, many or a size class.

-,TRBV2,-,TRBJ2-1,CASSGTPGTYNEQFF,TGTGCCAGCAGTGGCACGCCCGGGACTTACAATGAGCAGTTCTTC
TRBD1,TRBV11-2,-,TRBJ2-6,CASSSGRGLTGANVLTF,TGTGCCAGCAGCTCTGGCAGGGGGCTCACTGGGGCCAACGTCCTGACTTTC
-,TRBV5-1,-,TRBJ2-6,CASSFRQGRSGANVLTF,TGCGCCAGCAGCTTTAGGCAGGGGAGATCTGGGGCCAACGTCCTGACTTTC
-,TRBV3-1,-,TRBJ1-1,CASSQGVTEAFF,TGTGCCAGCAGCCAAGGGGTTACTGAAGCTTTCTTT
TRBD1,TRBV2,many,TRBJ2-7,CASSPGTGNYEQYF,TGTGCCAGCAGCCCCGGGACAGGGAACTACGAGCAGTACTTC
-,TRBV12-3/TRBV12-4,-,TRBJ1-5,CASRWGGSNQPQHF,TGTGCCAGCAGATGGGGGGGAAGCAATCAGCCCCAGCATTTT
TRBD1,TRBV7-9,-,TRBJ1-3,CASSSGDRGHPGNTIYF,TGTGCCAGCAGCTCAGGGGACAGGGGGCATCCTGGAAACACCATATATTTT
-,TRBV30,-,TRBJ1-1,CAWRGQGIAEAFF,TGTGCCTGGAGGGGCCAGGGGATCGCTGAAGCTTTCTTT
-,TRBV30,few,TRBJ1-5,CAWNAEDQPQHF,TGTGCCTGGAATGCGGAAGATCAGCCCCAGCATTTT
-,TRBV7-9,-,TRBJ1-1,CASSSSTGVGTEAFF,TGTGCCAGCAGCTCCTCTACGGGGGTAGGGACTGAAGCTTTCTTT
TRBD2,TRBV5-1,-,TRBJ2-7,CASSSVAGVEEQYF,TGCGCCAGCAGCTCAGTAGCGGGAGTGGAGGAGCAGTACTTC
-,TRBV6-1,few,TRBJ1-2,CASSREAGYTF,TGTGCCAGCAGCAGGGAGGCCGGCTACACCTTC
-,TRBV19,few,TRBJ1-1,CASSKDLQGLNTEAFF,TGTGCCAGTAGCAAAGACCTACAGGGTCTCAACACTGAAGCTTTCTTT
-,TRBV19,-,TRBJ1-2,CAIQTPGSWGYTF,TGTGCCATTCAAACCCCGGGCTCGTGGGGCTACACCTTC
-,TRBV6-2/TRBV6-3,few,TRBJ2-2,CASSYGTSNTGELFF,TGTGCCAGCAGTTACGGGACGTCGAACACCGGGGAGCTGTTTTTT
TRBD2,TRBV5-1,few,TRBJ2-7,CASSPVASGNVEQYF,TGCGCCAGCAGCCCGGTGGCCAGCGGGAACGTCGAGCAGTACTTC
-,TRBV5-1,-,TRBJ2-5,CASSHSDTSQETQYF,TGCGCCAGCAGCCACTCGGACACCTCACAAGAGACCCAGTACTTC
-,TRBV6-5,-,TRBJ1-5,CASSLQGPDQPQHF,TGTGCCAGCAGTTTACAGGGTCCAGATCAGCCCCAGCATTTT
TRBD2,TRBV5-1,few,TRBJ2-2,CASSYGLALNTGELFF,TGCGCCAGCAGCTACGGACTAGCTCTGAACACCGGGGAGCTGTTTTTT
-,TRBV10-3,few,TRBJ1-1,CAISVRGDTEAFF,TGTGCCATCAGTGTAAGGGGGGATACTGAAGCTTTCTTT
-,TRBV3-1,-,TRBJ2-7,CASSQDVAASSYEQYF,TGTGCCAGCAGCCAAGATGTAGCGGCAAGCTCCTACGAGCAGTACTTC
TRBD1,TRBV28,few,TRBJ2-7,CASAGGDRNYEQYF,TGTGCCAGCGCAGGTGGGGACAGGAACTACGAGCAGTACTTC
-,TRBV19,few,TRBJ1-2,CASSPRGWYGYTF,TGTGCCAGTAGTCCCAGGGGCTGGTATGGCTACACCTTC
TRBD1,TRBV6-1,-,TRBJ1-5,CASNKHRGQATGEHF,TGTGCCAGCAATAAACATAGGGGACAGGCGACTGGGGAGCATTTT
TRBD1,TRBV19,-,TRBJ1-2,CASSIEDRTRGYTF,TGTGCCAGTAGTATAGAGGACAGGACTCGCGGCTACACCTTC
-,TRBV3-1,-,TRBJ2-5,CASSFGTRSGETQYF,TGTGCCAGCAGCTTCGGGACTCGGTCCGGAGAGACCCAGTACTTC
-,TRBV10-1,-,TRBJ2-3,CASSEYRGCTDTQYF,TGCGCCAGCAGTGAGTACCGTGGATGCACAGATACGCAGTATTTT
-,TRBV7-3,few,TRBJ1-1,CASSLDSSRRTEAFF,TGTGCCAGCAGCTTAGATTCGTCAAGACGGACTGAAGCTTTCTTT
TRBD2,TRBV27,-,TRBJ2-7,CASRGTSGSWSEQYF,TGTGCCAGCAGAGGGACTAGCGGGAGTTGGAGCGAGCAGTACTTC
-,TRBV7-3,-,TRBJ2-6,CASSLKGLTSGANVLTF,TGTGCCAGCAGCTTAAAAGGACTTACCTCTGGGGCCAACGTCCTGACTTTC
TRBD1,TRBV6-5,few,TRBJ1-2,CASSFRQGDYTF,TGTGCCAGCAGTTTCAGACAGGGTGACTACACTTTC
TRBD1,TRBV19,-,TRBJ1-1,CASTATGFGTEAFF,TGTGCCAGTACCGCGACAGGGTTTGGCACTGAAGCTTTCTTT
-,TRBV6-1,-,TRBJ1-2,CASSEVGGLGNGYTF,TGTGCCAGCAGTGAAGTGGGCGGCTTAGGGAATGGCTACACCTTC
-,TRBV28,few,TRBJ1-3,CASAGGAGSSGNTIYF,TGTGCCAGCGCCGGGGGCGCCGGCTCTTCTGGAAACACCATATATTTT
-,TRBV5-1,few,TRBJ2-7,CASSLWFQGRTAGHEQYF,TGCGCCAGCAGCTTGTGGTTCCAAGGACGCACCGCCGGGCACGAGCAGTACTTC
-,TRBV3-1,-,TRBJ1-2,CASSHSSVYSYGYTF,TGTGCCAGCAGCCATTCAAGCGTTTATAGCTATGGCTACACCTTC
-,TRBV5-6,few,TRBJ1-2,CASSGMGGYTF,TGTGCCAGCAGCGGGATGGGAGGCTACACCTTC
-,TRBV12-5,many,TRBJ1-1,CASGLVNRDEAFF,TGTGCTAGTGGTTTGGTAAACAGGGATGAAGCTTTCTTT
-,TRBV15,-,TRBJ1-6,CATSRDRSPSPLHF,TGTGCCACCAGCAGAGATCGTTCCCCTTCACCCCTCCACTTT
-,TRBV27,few,TRBJ1-1,CASSFRAGVKNTEAFF,TGTGCCAGCAGTTTTCGGGCAGGGGTCAAGAACACTGAAGCTTTCTTT
-,TRBV10-3,many,TRBJ1-2,CAISESTADYGYTF,TGTGCCATCAGTGAGTCGACAGCAGACTATGGCTACACCTTC
-,TRBV12-3/TRBV12-4,once,TRBJ1-4,CASSWTFREKLVF,TGTGCCAGCAGTTGGACATTTCGTGAAAAACTGGTTTTT
-,TRBV7-8,-,TRBJ1-6,CASSARRGDNSPLHF,TGTGCCAGCAGCGCCCGGAGGGGTGACAATTCACCCCTCCACTTT
-,TRBV7-2,-,TRBJ1-2,CASSLVLSARGGYTF,TGTGCCAGCAGCTTAGTCCTGTCAGCAAGGGGTGGCTACACCTTC